A selection of T cell receptor beta chains follows, all from one sample in a study of blood T cells in healthy people across ages. TCRdb re-derived calls from the 5' RACE reads in MiXCR, one entry per CDR3 protein. This sample has roughly 1.4 million distinct CDR3 sequences, with approximately 59% found just once. The sequenced sample consisted of blood. Every receptor here comes from a man between 18 and 29 years old in good health. Each CDR3 is given with its conserved first and last residue. The size entry is marked missing in some rows and otherwise reads once, few, many or a size class.

abundance: -
v_gene: TRBV4-2
CDR3aa: CASSQEISTGSGYTF

abundance: -
v_gene: TRBV7-8
CDR3aa: CASSLVHIERGARRSGASVLTF

abundance: -
v_gene: TRBV27
CDR3aa: CASNFLGDPEAFF

abundance: -
v_gene: TRBV4-1
CDR3aa: CASSSTSGSHEQFF

abundance: -
v_gene: TRBV6-1
CDR3aa: CASSVREAETQYF

abundance: few
v_gene: TRBV5-5
CDR3aa: CASSSLTGVNTEAFF

abundance: few
v_gene: TRBV20-1
CDR3aa: CSATPAGVADTQYF

abundance: few
v_gene: TRBV4-2
CDR3aa: CASSQDSQGALGETQYF

abundance: -
v_gene: TRBV9
CDR3aa: CASSYSVWEGDEQFF

abundance: once
v_gene: TRBV27
CDR3aa: CASSYRQAYNSPLHF

abundance: -
v_gene: TRBV6-1
CDR3aa: CATTAPQTGRWSYNEQFF

abundance: -
v_gene: TRBV28
CDR3aa: CASSLASGQVLETQYF

abundance: -
v_gene: TRBV4-1
CDR3aa: CASSRGGMPFF

abundance: -
v_gene: TRBV18
CDR3aa: CASSPPSIYGYTF